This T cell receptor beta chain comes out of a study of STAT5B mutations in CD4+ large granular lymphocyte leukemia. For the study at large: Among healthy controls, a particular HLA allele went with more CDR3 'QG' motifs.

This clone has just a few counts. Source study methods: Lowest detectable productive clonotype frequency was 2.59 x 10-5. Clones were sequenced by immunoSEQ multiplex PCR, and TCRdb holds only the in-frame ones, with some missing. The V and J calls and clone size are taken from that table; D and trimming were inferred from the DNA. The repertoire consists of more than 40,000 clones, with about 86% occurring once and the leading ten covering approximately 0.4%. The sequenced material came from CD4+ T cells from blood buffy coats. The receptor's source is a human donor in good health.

The CDR3 DNA reads as TGTGCCAGCAGCCGACAGGGTAGCAATCAGCCCCAGCATTTT. Translation gives CASSRQGSNQPQHF. The chain recombines TRBV6-5 with TRBJ1-5; 7 bases map to TRBD1. CDR1 MNHEY and CDR2 SVGAGI come from the germline V gene. Trimming took 6 bases from V and 0 from J; bases not matched to a gene: 2. CDR3 length: 14 amino acids.